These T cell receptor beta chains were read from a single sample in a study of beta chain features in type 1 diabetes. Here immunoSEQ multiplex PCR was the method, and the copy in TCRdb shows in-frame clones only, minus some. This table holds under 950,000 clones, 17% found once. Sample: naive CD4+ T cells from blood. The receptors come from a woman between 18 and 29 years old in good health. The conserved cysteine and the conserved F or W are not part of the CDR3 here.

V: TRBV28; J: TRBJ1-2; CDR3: ASSLYGRRNYGYT
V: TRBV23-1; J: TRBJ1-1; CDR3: ASSQAPTETADTEAF
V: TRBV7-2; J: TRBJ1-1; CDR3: ASSLVAGAPNTEAF
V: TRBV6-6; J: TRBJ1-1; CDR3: ASSQGKNTEAF
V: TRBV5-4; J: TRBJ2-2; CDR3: ASSFAGANTGELF
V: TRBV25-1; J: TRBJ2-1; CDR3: ASSVKRGVVNEQF
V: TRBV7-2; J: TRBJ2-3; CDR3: ASSFLAGVSDTQY
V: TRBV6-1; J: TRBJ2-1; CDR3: ASSARQGAYNEQF
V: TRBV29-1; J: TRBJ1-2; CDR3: SVDPQGATNYGYT
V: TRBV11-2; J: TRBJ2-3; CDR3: ASSFSGRAVSDTQY
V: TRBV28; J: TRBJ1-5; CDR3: ASIAGDLRGPQH
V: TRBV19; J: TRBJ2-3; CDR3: ASSSGQGSDTQY
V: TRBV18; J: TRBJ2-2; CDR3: ASSSSSGTFGTGELF
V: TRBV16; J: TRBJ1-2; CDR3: ASSQDRGRHGYT
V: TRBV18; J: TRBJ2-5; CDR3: ASSPPSRGLETQY
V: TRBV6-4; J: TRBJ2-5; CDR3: AISERHQETQY
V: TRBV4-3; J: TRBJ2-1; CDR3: ASSQATSGQQF
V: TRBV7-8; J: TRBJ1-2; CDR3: ASSSDRGNYGYT